This T cell receptor beta chain was captured in a study of glioma-infiltrating T cells after dendritic cell vaccination. Trimming pared 2 bases from V and 0 bases from J, leaving 7 bases between. CDR1 is MNHEY, CDR2 SVGAGI, per germline. This CDR3 has 14 amino acids. Amplification used 60 V beta primers and 13 J beta primers. Generated by immunoSEQ multiplex PCR, the TCRdb table keeps only in-frame clones and is missing some. In the table there are approximately 90,000 clones, 70% to 90% of which are singletons. The origin of this receptor is a human donor with glioblastoma. The specimen comprised blood, sampled before dendritic cell vaccination. The rearrangement links TRBV6-5 to TRBJ1-1; no firm D call. The CDR3 is CASSYDTMNTEAFF. The DNA of the CDR3 is TGTGCCAGCAGTTACGACACCATGAACACTGAAGCTTTCTTT.